The clone carrying this T cell receptor beta chain occurred once. The antigen is unknown. These data originate in a study of T cell responses to AZD1222 COVID-19 vaccine. Trimming removed 4 bases from V and 6 bases from J; junction bases left unmatched: 4. The CDR3 consists of 15 residues. Germline CDR1 and CDR2: SGHTA and FQGNSA. The repertoire was sequenced with immunoSEQ multiplex PCR; TCRdb's copy has only in-frame clones and lacks some. Of about 180,000 clones detected, around nine tenths appear once; the ten largest clones hold approximately 1.9%. Notes on the study in general: Close to half of all spike-specific TCRs reportedly target regions of the variants that are unmutated.

This chain joins TRBV7-2 and TRBJ1-6; 9 bases are shared with TRBD1. Sequenced here: peripheral blood, sampled 28 days after the second AZD1222 dose. The sequence was collected from an adult who received the AZD1222 COVID-19 vaccine. The CDR3 coding sequence is TGTGCCAGCAGCTCAACAGGGGGCGGTAATTCACCCCTCCACTTT. This sequence encodes CASSSTGGGNSPLHF.